These T cell receptor beta chains were read from a single sample in a study of blood T cell repertoires in COVID-19. The assay was immunoSEQ multiplex PCR, and TCRdb's table has in-frame clones only and misses some. The table records approximately 220,000 clones, about 87% of them present only once. Sequencing input: PBMCs or T cells enriched from blood (not recorded which). Receptor source: a man aged 25-45 years who had recovered from COVID-19. The CDR3 runs from the conserved cysteine through the conserved F or W. D genes are given only for firm matches. The size of a clone is reported for some rows only, either as once, few or many, or as a class for expanded clones.

>TRBD1|TRBJ1-4|.|TRBV28
TGTGCCAGCAGAGAGTCAGGGGGACCCAATGAAAAACTGTTTTTT
CASRESGGPNEKLFF
>.|TRBJ1-2|once|TRBV5-4
TGTGCCAGCAGCTTGTTACAGTCTAACTATGGCTACACCTTC
CASSLLQSNYGYTF
>.|TRBJ1-4|.|TRBV3-1/TRBV3-2
TGTGCCAGCAGCGCCTTGGGAGGGGCGGAACTGTTTTTT
CASSALGGAELFF
>TRBD1|TRBJ1-1|.|TRBV29-1
TGCAGCGTCTCACTCGGGACAGGGGGCACTGAAGCTTTCTTT
CSVSLGTGGTEAFF
>.|TRBJ1-6|.|TRBV5-4
TGTGCCAGCAGCCCGACCGGGCAGGGCTCCTATAATTCACCCCTCCACTTT
CASSPTGQGSYNSPLHF
>TRBD1|TRBJ1-1|once|TRBV2
TGTGCCAGCACCGCCAGGGGGAGCACTGAAGCTTTCTTT
CASTARGSTEAFF
>.|TRBJ1-6|.|TRBV6-1
TGTGCCAGCAGTGAAGAGATGGGAGGGTCCTATAATTCACCCCTCCACTTT
CASSEEMGGSYNSPLHF
>.|TRBJ2-7|.|TRBV29-1
TGCAGCGTCCCTCCTAGCCGGTACGAGCAGTACTTC
CSVPPSRYEQYF
>TRBD1|TRBJ1-1|.|TRBV4-2
TGTGCCAGCAGCCAAGGGGACAGCCTCACTGAAGCTTTCTTT
CASSQGDSLTEAFF
>.|TRBJ1-2|.|TRBV11-2
TGTGCCAGCAGCTTAGGGGAGGGTCCAGCTCTCTTC
CASSLGEGPALF
>.|TRBJ2-1|.|TRBV27
TGTGCCAGCAGATATATACAGGGTTTTGAGCAGTTCTTC
CASRYIQGFEQFF
>.|TRBJ1-2|few|TRBV19
TGTGCCAGTGGGAGGGGCTATGGCTACACCTTC
CASGRGYGYTF
>TRBD1|TRBJ1-4|.|TRBV10-3
TGTGCCATCAGTGCCCGGGACAGGACTAATGAAAAACTGTTTTTT
CAISARDRTNEKLFF
>.|TRBJ1-2|.|TRBV6-4
TGTGCCAGCAGCCCGTCTTACGGCTATGGCTACACCTTC
CASSPSYGYGYTF
>TRBD1|TRBJ1-1|.|TRBV18
TGTGCCAGCTCACTGGGACAGGGGATGAACACTGAAGCTTTCTTT
CASSLGQGMNTEAFF
>.|TRBJ1-1|.|TRBV3-1/TRBV3-2
TGTGCCAGCAGCCAAGGTCGGGGGGTGTCCACTGAAGCTTTCTTT
CASSQGRGVSTEAFF
>TRBD1|TRBJ2-1|.|TRBV10-2
TGCGCCAGCGGGGACAGGGCTTACAATGAGCAGTTCTTC
CASGDRAYNEQFF
>TRBD1|TRBJ1-3|.|TRBV9
TGTGCCAGCAGCGAGTGGGACAGTTACTCTGGAAACACCATATATTTT
CASSEWDSYSGNTIYF
>TRBD1|TRBJ2-7|.|TRBV10-2
TGCGCCAGCAGTAAGACGGGACAGGGATCCGAGCAGTACTTC
CASSKTGQGSEQYF
>TRBD1|TRBJ2-2|few|TRBV6-2/TRBV6-3
TGTGCCAGCAGTCCACAGGGGGCGGGCACCGGGGAGCTGTTTTTT
CASSPQGAGTGELFF
>TRBD1|TRBJ1-6|.|TRBV19
TGTGCCAGTAGTTTAACCGGGACAGGGGCAAATTCACCCCTCCACTTT
CASSLTGTGANSPLHF
>.|TRBJ1-1|.|TRBV6-2/TRBV6-3
TGTGCCAGCAGCCCCACCGAGGGCAGGAACACTGAAGCTTTCTTT
CASSPTEGRNTEAFF
>TRBD2|TRBJ2-7|.|TRBV7-2
TGTGCCAGCAGCTTATTTATAGCGGGAGGGCCTTACGAGCAGTACTTC
CASSLFIAGGPYEQYF
>.|TRBJ2-1|.|TRBV28
TGTGCCAGCCAGCAGGTATACAATGAGCAGTTCTTC
CASQQVYNEQFF
>.|TRBJ1-1|.|TRBV13
TGTGCCAGCAGCTACCAAGGGGACACTGAAGCTTTCTTT
CASSYQGDTEAFF
>.|TRBJ1-2|.|TRBV5-4
TGTGCCAGCAGCTTGGATAATAACTATGGCTACACCTTC
CASSLDNNYGYTF
>TRBD1|TRBJ1-1|.|TRBV6-5
TGTGCCAGCAGTTGGGACAGCTTGAACACTGAAGCTTTCTTT
CASSWDSLNTEAFF
>.|TRBJ2-6|.|TRBV29-1
TGCAGCGTTGGTCAGGGACTCTCTGGGGCCAACGTCCTGACTTTC
CSVGQGLSGANVLTF
>.|TRBJ1-4|.|TRBV4-1
TGCGCCAGCAGCCCCCAGGTGGCCAGTTTAAATGAAAAACTGTTTTTT
CASSPQVASLNEKLFF
>TRBD2|TRBJ2-3|.|TRBV16
TGTGCCAGCAGCCTCCAAGGGCGGGGGAACACATTCGCAGATACGCAGTATTTT
CASSLQGRGNTFADTQYF
>TRBD1|TRBJ2-7|.|TRBV6-2/TRBV6-3
TGTGCCAGCAGTTCGAACACCCTGACAGGGGGGTACGAGCAGTACTTC
CASSSNTLTGGYEQYF